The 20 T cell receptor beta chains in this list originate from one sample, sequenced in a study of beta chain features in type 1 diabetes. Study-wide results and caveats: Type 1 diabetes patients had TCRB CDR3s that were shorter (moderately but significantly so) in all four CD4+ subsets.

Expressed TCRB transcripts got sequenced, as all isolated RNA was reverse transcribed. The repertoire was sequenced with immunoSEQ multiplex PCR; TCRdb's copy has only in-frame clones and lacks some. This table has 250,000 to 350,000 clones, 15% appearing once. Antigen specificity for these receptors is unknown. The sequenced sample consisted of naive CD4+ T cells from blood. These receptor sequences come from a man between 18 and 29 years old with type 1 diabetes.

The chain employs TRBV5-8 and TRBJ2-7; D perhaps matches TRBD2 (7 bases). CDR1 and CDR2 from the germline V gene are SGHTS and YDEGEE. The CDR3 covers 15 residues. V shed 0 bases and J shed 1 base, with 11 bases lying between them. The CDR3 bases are TGTGCCAGCAGCTTGGATCGGGGGGCATCCTACGAGCAGTACTTC. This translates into CASSLDRGASYEQYF. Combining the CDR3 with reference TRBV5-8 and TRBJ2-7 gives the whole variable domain EAGVTQSPTHLIKTRGQQATLRCSPISGHTSVYWYQQALGLGLQFLLWYDEGEERNRGNFPPRFSGRQFPNYSSELNVNALELEDSALYLCASSLDRGASYEQYFGPGTRLTVT.

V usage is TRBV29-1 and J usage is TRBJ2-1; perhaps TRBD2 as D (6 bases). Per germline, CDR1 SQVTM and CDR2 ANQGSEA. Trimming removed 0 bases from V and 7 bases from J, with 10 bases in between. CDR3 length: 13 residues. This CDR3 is CSVEDWRENEQFF. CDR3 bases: TGCAGCGTTGAAGATTGGCGGGAAAATGAGCAGTTCTTC.

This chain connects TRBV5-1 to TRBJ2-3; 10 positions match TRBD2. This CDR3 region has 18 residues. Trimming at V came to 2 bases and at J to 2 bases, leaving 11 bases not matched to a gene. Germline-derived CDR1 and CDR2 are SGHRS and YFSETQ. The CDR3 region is CASSFVVAAGGLTDTQYF. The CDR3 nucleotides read TGCGCCAGCAGCTTCGTTGTCGCAGCGGGGGGGCTCACAGATACGCAGTATTTT.

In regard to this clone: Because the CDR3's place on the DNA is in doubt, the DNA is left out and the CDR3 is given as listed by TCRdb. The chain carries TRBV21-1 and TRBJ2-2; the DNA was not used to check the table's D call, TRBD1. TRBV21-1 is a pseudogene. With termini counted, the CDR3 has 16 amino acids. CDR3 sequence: CASRFAGGSDTGELFF.

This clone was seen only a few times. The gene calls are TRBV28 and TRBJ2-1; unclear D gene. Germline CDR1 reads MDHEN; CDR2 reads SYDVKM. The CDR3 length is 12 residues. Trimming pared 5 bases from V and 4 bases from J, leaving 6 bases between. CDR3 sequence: CASSLLYNEQFF. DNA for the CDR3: TGTGCCAGCAGTCTCCTATACAATGAGCAGTTCTTC.

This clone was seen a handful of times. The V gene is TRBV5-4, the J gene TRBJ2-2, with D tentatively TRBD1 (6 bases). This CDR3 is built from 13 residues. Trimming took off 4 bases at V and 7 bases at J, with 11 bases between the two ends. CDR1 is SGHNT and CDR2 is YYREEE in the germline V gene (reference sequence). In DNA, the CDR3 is TGTGCCAGCAGCCCAGGGGTTGGCGGGGAGCTGTTTTTT. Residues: CASSPGVGGELFF.

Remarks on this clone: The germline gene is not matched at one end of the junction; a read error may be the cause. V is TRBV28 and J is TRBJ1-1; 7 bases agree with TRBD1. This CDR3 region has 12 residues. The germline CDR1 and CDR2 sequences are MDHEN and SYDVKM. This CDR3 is CASSLSRTGLIF. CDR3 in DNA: TGTGCCAGCAGTTTATCTAGGACAGGACTCATATTT.

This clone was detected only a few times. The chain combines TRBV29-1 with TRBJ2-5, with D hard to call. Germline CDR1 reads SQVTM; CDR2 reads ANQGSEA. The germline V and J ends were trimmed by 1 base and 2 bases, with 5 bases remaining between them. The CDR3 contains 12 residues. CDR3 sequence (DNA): TGCAGCGTTGAAGCCCAACAAGAGACCCAGTACTTC. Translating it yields CSVEAQQETQYF.

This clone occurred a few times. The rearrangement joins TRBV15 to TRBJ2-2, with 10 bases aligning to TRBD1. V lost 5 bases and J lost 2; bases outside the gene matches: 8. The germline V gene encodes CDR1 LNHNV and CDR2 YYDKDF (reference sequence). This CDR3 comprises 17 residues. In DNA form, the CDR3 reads TGTGCCACCAGCCCAGACAGGGGGCGCGTTAACACCGGGGAGCTGTTTTTT. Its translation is CATSPDRGRVNTGELFF.

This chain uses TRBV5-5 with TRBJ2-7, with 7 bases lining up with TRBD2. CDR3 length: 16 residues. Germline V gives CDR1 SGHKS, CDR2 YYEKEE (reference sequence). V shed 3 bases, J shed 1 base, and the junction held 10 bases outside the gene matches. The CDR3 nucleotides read TGTGCCAGCAGCTACCACCCGGGGGGTAAATCCTACGAGCAGTACTTC. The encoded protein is CASSYHPGGKSYEQYF.

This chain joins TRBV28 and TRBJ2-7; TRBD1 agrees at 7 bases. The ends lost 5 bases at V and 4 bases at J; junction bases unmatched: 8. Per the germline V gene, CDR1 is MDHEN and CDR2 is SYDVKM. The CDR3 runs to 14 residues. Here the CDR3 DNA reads TGTGCCAGCAGTATGGCAGGGGGAGAGTACGAGCAGTACTTC. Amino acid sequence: CASSMAGGEYEQYF.

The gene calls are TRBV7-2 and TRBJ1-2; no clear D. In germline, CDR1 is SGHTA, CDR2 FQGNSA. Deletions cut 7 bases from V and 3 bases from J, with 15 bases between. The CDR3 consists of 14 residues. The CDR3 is CASTKGGSDYGYTF. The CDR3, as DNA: TGTGCCAGCACCAAGGGAGGGTCGGACTATGGCTACACCTTC.

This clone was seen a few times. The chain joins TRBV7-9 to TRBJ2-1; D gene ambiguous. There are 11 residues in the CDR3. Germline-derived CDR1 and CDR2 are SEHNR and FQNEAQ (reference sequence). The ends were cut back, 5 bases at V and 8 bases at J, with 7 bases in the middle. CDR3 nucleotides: TGTGCCAGCAGCCGAAGCGATGAGCAGTTCTTC. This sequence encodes CASSRSDEQFF.

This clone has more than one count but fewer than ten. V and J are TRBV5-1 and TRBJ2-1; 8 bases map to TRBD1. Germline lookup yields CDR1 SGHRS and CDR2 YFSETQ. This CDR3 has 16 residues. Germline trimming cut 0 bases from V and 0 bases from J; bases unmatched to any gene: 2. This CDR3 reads CASSLATGGSYNEQFF. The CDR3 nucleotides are TGCGCCAGCAGCTTGGCCACAGGGGGCTCCTACAATGAGCAGTTCTTC.

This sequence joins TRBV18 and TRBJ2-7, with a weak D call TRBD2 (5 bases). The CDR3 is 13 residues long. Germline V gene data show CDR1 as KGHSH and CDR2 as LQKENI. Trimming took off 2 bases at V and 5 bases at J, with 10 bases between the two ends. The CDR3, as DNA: TGTGCCAGCTCACCAGGACTGGACGACGAGCAGTACTTC. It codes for CASSPGLDDEQYF.

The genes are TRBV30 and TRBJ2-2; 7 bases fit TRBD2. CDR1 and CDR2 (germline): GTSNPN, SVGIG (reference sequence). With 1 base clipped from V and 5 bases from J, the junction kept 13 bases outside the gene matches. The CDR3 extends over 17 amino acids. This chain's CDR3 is CAWSAPSSGLITGELFF. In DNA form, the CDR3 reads TGTGCCTGGAGTGCCCCGAGTAGCGGGCTTATAACCGGGGAGCTGTTTTTT.

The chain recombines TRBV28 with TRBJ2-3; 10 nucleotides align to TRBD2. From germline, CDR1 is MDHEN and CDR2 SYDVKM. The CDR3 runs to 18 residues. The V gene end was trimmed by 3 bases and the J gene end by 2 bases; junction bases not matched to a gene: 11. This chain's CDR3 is CASSLGTSGNPFTDTQYF. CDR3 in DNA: TGTGCCAGCAGTTTGGGAACTAGCGGGAACCCTTTCACAGATACGCAGTATTTT.

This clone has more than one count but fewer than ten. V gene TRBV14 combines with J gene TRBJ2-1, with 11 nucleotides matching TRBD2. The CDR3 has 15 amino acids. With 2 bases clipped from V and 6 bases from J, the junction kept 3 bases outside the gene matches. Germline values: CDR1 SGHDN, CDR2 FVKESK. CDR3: CASSQPGLAANEQFF. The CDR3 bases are TGTGCCAGCAGCCAACCGGGACTAGCGGCCAATGAGCAGTTCTTC. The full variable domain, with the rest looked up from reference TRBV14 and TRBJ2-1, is EAGVTQFPSHSVIEKGQTVTLRCDPISGHDNLYWYRRVMGKEIKFLLHFVKESKQDESGMPNNRFLAERTGGTYSTLKVQPAELEDSGVYFCASSQPGLAANEQFFGPGTRLTVL.

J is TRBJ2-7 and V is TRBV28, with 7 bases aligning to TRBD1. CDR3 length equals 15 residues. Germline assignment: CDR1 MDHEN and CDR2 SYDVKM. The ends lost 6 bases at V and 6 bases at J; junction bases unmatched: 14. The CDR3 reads CASSLTGANPREQYF. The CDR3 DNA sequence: TGTGCCAGCAGCCTAACAGGGGCTAACCCTCGCGAGCAGTACTTC.

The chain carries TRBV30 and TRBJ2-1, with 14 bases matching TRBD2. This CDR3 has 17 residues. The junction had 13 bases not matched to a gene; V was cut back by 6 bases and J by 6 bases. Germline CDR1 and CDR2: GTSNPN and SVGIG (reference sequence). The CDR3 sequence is CACYHPGLAGGRNEQFF. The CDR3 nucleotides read TGTGCCTGCTATCACCCCGGACTAGCGGGAGGCCGCAATGAGCAGTTCTTC.